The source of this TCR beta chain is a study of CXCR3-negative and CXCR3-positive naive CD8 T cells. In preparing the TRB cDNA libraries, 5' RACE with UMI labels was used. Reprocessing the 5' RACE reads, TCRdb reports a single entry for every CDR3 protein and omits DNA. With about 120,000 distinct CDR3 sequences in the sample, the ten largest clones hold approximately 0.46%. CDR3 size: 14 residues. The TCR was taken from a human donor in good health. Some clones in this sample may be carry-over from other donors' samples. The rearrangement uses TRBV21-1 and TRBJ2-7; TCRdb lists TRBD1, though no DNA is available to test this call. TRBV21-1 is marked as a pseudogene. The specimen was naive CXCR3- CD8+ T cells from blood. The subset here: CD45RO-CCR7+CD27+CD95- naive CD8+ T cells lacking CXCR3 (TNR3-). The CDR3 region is CVSSIRDRVYEQYF.